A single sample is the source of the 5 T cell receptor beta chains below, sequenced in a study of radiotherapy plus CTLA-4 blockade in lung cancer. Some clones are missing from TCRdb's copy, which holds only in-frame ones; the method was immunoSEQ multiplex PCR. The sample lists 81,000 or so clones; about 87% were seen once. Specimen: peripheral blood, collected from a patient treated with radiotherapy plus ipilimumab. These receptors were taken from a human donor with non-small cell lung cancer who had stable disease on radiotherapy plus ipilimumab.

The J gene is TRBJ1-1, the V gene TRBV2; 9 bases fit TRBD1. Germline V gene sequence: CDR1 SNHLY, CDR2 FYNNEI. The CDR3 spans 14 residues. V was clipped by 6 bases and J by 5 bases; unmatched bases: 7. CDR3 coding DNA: TGTGCCAGCAGGTGGACAGGGGCGGGGACTGAAGCTTTCTTT. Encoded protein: CASRWTGAGTEAFF.

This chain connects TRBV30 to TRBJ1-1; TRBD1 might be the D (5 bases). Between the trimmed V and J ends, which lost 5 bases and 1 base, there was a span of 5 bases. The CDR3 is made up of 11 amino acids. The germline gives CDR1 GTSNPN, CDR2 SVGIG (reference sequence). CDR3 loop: CAWDRNTEAFF. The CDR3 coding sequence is TGTGCCTGGGACAGGAACACTGAAGCTTTCTTT.

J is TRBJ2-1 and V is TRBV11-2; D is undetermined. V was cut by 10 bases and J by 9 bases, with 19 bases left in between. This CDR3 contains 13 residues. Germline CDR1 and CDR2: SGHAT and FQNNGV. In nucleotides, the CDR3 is TGTGCCACCCAGCTTAAGGGTAGCTTTGAGCAGTTCTTC. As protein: CATQLKGSFEQFF.

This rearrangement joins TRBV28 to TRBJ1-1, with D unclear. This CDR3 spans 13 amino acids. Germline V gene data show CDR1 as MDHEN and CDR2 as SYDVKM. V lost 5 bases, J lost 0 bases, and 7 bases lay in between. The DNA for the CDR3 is TGTGCCAGCAGTCCCCCCATGAACACTGAAGCTTTCTTT. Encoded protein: CASSPPMNTEAFF.

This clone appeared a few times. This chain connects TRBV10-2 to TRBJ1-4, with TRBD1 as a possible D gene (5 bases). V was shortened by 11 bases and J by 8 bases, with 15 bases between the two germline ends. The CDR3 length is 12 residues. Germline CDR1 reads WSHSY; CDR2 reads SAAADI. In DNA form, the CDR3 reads TGCGCCGTCAAGAGGGGTGGCGAAAAACTGTTTTTT. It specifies CAVKRGGEKLFF.